These T cell receptor beta chains were read from a single sample in a study of control samples from healthy donors and cancer patients. Here immunoSEQ multiplex PCR was the method, and the copy in TCRdb shows in-frame clones only, minus some. This sample has 90,000 to 130,000 clones, with roughly 90% found just once. Sequenced input: PBMCs. Receptors were obtained from an older woman with lung cancer. Both conserved end residues are part of each CDR3. Each record gives: clone size, V gene, D gene, J gene, CDR3 DNA, CDR3 protein. A D gene is named only where the DNA matches it firmly. Expanded clones get a size class; other rows say once, few or many, or leave the size out.

>.|TRBV5-6|TRBD1|TRBJ2-7
TGTGCCAGCAGCTTGGCAATCGGACAGGGCCACTACGAGCAGTACTTC
CASSLAIGQGHYEQYF
>.|TRBV12-3/TRBV12-4|TRBD1|TRBJ2-7
TGTGCCAGCAGTTGGGACAGGGGCTACGAGCAGTACTTC
CASSWDRGYEQYF
>.|TRBV18|.|TRBJ1-1
TGTGCCAGCTCACCAGCGGGGGCGATTAACACTGAAGCTTTCTTT
CASSPAGAINTEAFF
>.|TRBV27|TRBD2|TRBJ2-7
TGTGCCAGCTCGATAGCGGGGAAGGACGAGCAGTACTTC
CASSIAGKDEQYF
>.|TRBV4-1|.|TRBJ2-7
TGCGCCAGCACCCATGAGGAGGCTTTTTCCTACGAGCAGTACTTC
CASTHEEAFSYEQYF
>.|TRBV3-1/TRBV3-2|TRBD1|TRBJ1-2
TGTGCCAGCAGCCAAGTATTACAGGGGGCGAACTATGGCTACACCTTC
CASSQVLQGANYGYTF
>once|TRBV27|.|TRBJ1-2
TGTGCCAGCAGTTTATCAGGCCAAGGGGATGGCTACACCTTC
CASSLSGQGDGYTF
>.|TRBV6-5|TRBD1|TRBJ1-6
TGTGCCAGCAGTTACCTTCCGACAGGGGAGGGATCACCCCTCCACTTT
CASSYLPTGEGSPLHF
>.|TRBV13|TRBD2|TRBJ2-5
TGTGCCAGCAGCTTAGCACACGGGGGGGCGGATGAGACCCAGTACTTC
CASSLAHGGADETQYF
>.|TRBV9|.|TRBJ1-2
TGTGCCAGCAGCCTGAGCCAACAGGGAATTGGCTACACCTTC
CASSLSQQGIGYTF
>.|TRBV5-6|TRBD1|TRBJ1-2
TGTGCCAGCAGCGCGACAGGGGGAACTAACTATGGCTACACCTTC
CASSATGGTNYGYTF
>.|TRBV4-3|.|TRBJ2-7
TGCGCCAGCAGCCCGGGCCCCCAAGTGCCCGAGGGGAGCTCCTACGAGCAGTACTTC
CASSPGPQVPEGSSYEQYF
>.|TRBV24-1|TRBD2|TRBJ2-3
TGTGCCACAAGTCTCACGGGAGGACTTAGCACAGATACGCAGTATTTT
CATSLTGGLSTDTQYF
>.|TRBV12-3/TRBV12-4|.|TRBJ2-5
TGTGCCAGCAGTTGGACAGAGAAAGAGACCCAGTACTTC
CASSWTEKETQYF
>.|TRBV6-4|.|TRBJ2-3
TGTGCCAGCAGTGACACAGTCACAGATACGCAGTATTTT
CASSDTVTDTQYF
>.|TRBV4-3|TRBD2|TRBJ2-3
TGCGCCAGCAGCCAAGGTGTAACGGGGGGGCTGAGGGATACGCAGTATTTT
CASSQGVTGGLRDTQYF
>.|TRBV18|TRBD1|TRBJ1-1
TGTGCCAGCTCACTCGGACAGGGGGCAGTCACTGAAGCTTTCTTT
CASSLGQGAVTEAFF
>.|TRBV15|.|TRBJ2-7
TGTGCCACCAGCAGAGATCAAGGGGCCGAGCAGTACTTC
CATSRDQGAEQYF
>.|TRBV5-6|TRBD2|TRBJ2-5
TGTGCCAGCAGCTTGAGGCTAGCGGGAGGGGAGACCCAGTACTTC
CASSLRLAGGETQYF
>.|TRBV11-3|.|TRBJ1-1
TGTGCCAGCAGCTCCGATAGGGACACTGAAGCTTTCTTT
CASSSDRDTEAFF
>.|TRBV18|.|TRBJ2-1
TGTGCCAGCTCACCGGCTAGCTCGGGATACAATGAGCAGTTCTTC
CASSPASSGYNEQFF
>once|TRBV7-8|TRBD2|TRBJ2-1
TGTGCCAGCGGCCCCGGCGGGAGTCTGGATGAGCAGTTCTTC
CASGPGGSLDEQFF
>.|TRBV10-3|TRBD1|TRBJ1-2
TGTGCCATCAGTGCAAGTGTAAAACAGGGGGAGGATGGCTACACCTTC
CAISASVKQGEDGYTF
>few|TRBV5-4|.|TRBJ1-2
TGTGCCAGCAGCTTGGAGTCTGGGAACTATGGCTACACCTTC
CASSLESGNYGYTF
>.|TRBV6-5|TRBD1|TRBJ2-5
TGTGCCAGCAGCCTAGGACAGGCCTCAAGGACCCAGTACTTC
CASSLGQASRTQYF
>.|TRBV14|.|TRBJ2-7
TGTGCCAGTTCGGGGGTATTGGTCTACGAGCAGTACTTC
CASSGVLVYEQYF
>.|TRBV6-5|TRBD2|TRBJ2-5
TGTGCCAGCAGTTACGCGGGGGGGGAGACCCAGTACTTC
CASSYAGGETQYF
>.|TRBV6-2/TRBV6-3|.|TRBJ2-3
TGTGCCAGCAGTTACTCGAAAGTAGATACGCAGTATTTT
CASSYSKVDTQYF
>.|TRBV7-8|.|TRBJ1-1
TGTGCCAGCAGCTTCAGCAGAGCTGGGAACACTGAAGCTTTCTTT
CASSFSRAGNTEAFF
>.|TRBV5-1|.|TRBJ2-5
TGCGCCAGCAGCATACAGGGTCTCGGGGAGACCCAGTACTTC
CASSIQGLGETQYF
>.|TRBV19|.|TRBJ1-6
TGTGCCAGTAGTCCCAGGGGATCACCCCTCCACTTT
CASSPRGSPLHF
>.|TRBV18|.|TRBJ2-3
TGTGCCAGCTCACCGACGGGAGCCCGCACAGATACGCAGTATTTT
CASSPTGARTDTQYF
>.|TRBV7-9|.|TRBJ2-7
TGTGCCAGCAGCCCACGAATCGGGAACTACTACGAGCAGTACTTC
CASSPRIGNYYEQYF
>.|TRBV6-6|.|TRBJ2-3
TGTGCCAGCAGGGGTAGCGGATACACAGATACGCAGTATTTT
CASRGSGYTDTQYF
>.|TRBV3-1/TRBV3-2|TRBD1|TRBJ1-5
TGTGCCAGCAGCGCGACAGGGGGCAATCAGCCCCAGCATTTT
CASSATGGNQPQHF
>.|TRBV30|.|TRBJ1-1
TGTGCCTGGAGCGCTATTTTTTTGAACACTGAAGCTTTCTTT
CAWSAIFLNTEAFF
>.|TRBV7-3|TRBD2|TRBJ2-1
TGTGCCAGCAGCTCTAGCGGGCTACTCGGCGCTGAGCAGTTCTTC
CASSSSGLLGAEQFF
>.|TRBV14|.|TRBJ1-1
TGTGCCAGCAGCCAAAGCGGGACTTCAGCTTTCTTT
CASSQSGTSAFF
>.|TRBV19|.|TRBJ1-2
TGTGCCAGTAGCCCACTGCCGGGCCCCAACTATGGCTACACCTTC
CASSPLPGPNYGYTF
>.|TRBV19|.|TRBJ1-5
TGTGCCAGTAGTATTTCAGCGTATAGCAATCAGCCCCAGCATTTT
CASSISAYSNQPQHF
>.|TRBV19|.|TRBJ2-2
TGTGCCAGTAGTATTGCCCACAGGGTTACCACCGGGGAGCTGTTTTTT
CASSIAHRVTTGELFF
>.|TRBV6-5|.|TRBJ2-1
TGTGCCAGCAGGCCCCTTGGGTTCTACAATGAGCAGTTCTTC
CASRPLGFYNEQFF
>once|TRBV7-9|.|TRBJ1-4
TGTGCCAGCAGCTTAGGCTCAACTAATGAAAAACTGTTTTTT
CASSLGSTNEKLFF
>.|TRBV5-4|.|TRBJ1-1
TGTGCCAGCGGACGTAACACTGAAGCTTTCTTT
CASGRNTEAFF
>.|TRBV5-1|.|TRBJ1-1
TGCGCCAGCAGCTCCAGACTTACGGGGGGAAACGCCGCTTTCTTT
CASSSRLTGGNAAFF
>.|TRBV30|.|TRBJ2-4
TGTGCCTGGAGTGGGGGCCCAAACATTCAGTACTTC
CAWSGGPNIQYF
>.|TRBV18|TRBD1|TRBJ1-1
TGTGCCAGCTCACCGACAGGGGGCGAATACACTGAAGCTTTCTTT
CASSPTGGEYTEAFF
>.|TRBV7-2|TRBD2|TRBJ2-1
TGTGCCAGCAGCTTGACTAGCTCCTATCCGTTCTTC
CASSLTSSYPFF